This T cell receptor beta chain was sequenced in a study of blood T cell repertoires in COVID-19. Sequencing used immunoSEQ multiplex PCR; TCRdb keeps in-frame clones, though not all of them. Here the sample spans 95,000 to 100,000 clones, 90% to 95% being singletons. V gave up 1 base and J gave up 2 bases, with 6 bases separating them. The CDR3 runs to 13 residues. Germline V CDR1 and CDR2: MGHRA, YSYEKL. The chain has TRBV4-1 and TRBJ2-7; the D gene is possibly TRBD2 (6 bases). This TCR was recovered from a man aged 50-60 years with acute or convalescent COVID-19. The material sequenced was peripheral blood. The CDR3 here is CASSQGLAYEQYF. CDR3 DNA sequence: TGCGCCAGCAGCCAAGGACTAGCCTACGAGCAGTACTTC.